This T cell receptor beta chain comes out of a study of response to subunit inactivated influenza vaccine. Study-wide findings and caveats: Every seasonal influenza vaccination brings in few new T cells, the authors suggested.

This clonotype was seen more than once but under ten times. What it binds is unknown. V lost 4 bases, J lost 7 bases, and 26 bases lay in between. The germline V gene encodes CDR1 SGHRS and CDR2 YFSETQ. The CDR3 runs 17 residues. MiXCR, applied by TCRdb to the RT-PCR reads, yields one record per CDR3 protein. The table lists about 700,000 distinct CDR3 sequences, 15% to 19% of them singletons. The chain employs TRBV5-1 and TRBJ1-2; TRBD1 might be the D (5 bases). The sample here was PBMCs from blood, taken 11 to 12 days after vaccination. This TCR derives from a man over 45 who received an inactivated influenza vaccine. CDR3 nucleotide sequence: TGCGCCAGCAGCCGGGGGGAGTTTGCAGGGAGGATCGGTGGCTACACCTTC. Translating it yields CASSRGEFAGRIGGYTF.